Reported below is one T cell receptor (beta chain). The data stem from a study of T cells in Graves' hyperthyroidism and ophthalmopathy. The germline CDR1 and CDR2 sequences are MDHEN and SYDVKM. The CDR3 totals 14 residues. V was cut by 6 bases and J by 2 bases, with 8 bases left in between. Authors of the study amplified TCR beta CDR3 regions from RNA transcripts. TCR CDR3 regions were first amplified by RT-PCR with HTBI primers. TCRdb reanalysed the multiplex PCR reads using MiXCR and keeps one entry per CDR3 protein. Of nearly 250,000 distinct CDR3 sequences listed, about 24% are singletons. The clonotype was recovered from a woman aged 40 to 50 with Graves' ophthalmopathy. This chain uses TRBV28 with TRBJ2-6; D perhaps matches TRBD2 (5 bases). The specimen sequenced was blood. Here the CDR3 reads CASRRGPGANVLTF. In DNA form, the CDR3 reads TGTGCCAGCAGGAGAGGGCCTGGGGCCAACGTCCTGACTTTC.